One and the same sample provided the 23 T cell receptor beta chains below, sequenced in a study of CD8 T cells in ankylosing spondylitis. One entry per CDR3 protein results from TCRdb running MiXCR on the 5' RACE reads. The sample holds approximately 100,000 distinct CDR3 sequences, around 24% seen once. Material for sequencing was synovial fluid, either unsorted or a sorted T cell fraction (not recorded which). Receptors originate from a male donor with ankylosing spondylitis.

The chain carries TRBV12-3 or TRBV12-4 and TRBJ1-6; D not certain. The CDR3 is made up of 13 amino acids. V dropped 1 base and J dropped 9 bases, with 7 bases sitting between them. CDR3 DNA sequence: TGTGCCAGCAGTTTAGATGGGGTTTCACCCCTCCACTTT. Translating it yields CASSLDGVSPLHF.

J is TRBJ1-4 and V is TRBV6-1; 10 bases match TRBD1. The CDR3 is 14 amino acids. Looked up from germline, CDR1 is MNHNS and CDR2 is SASEGT. V lost 6 bases and J lost 7; bases outside the gene matches: 5. CDR3 sequence: CASSRDRGTEKLFF. As DNA, the CDR3 is TGTGCCAGCAGCCGGGACAGGGGAACTGAAAAACTGTTTTTT.

The V call is TRBV7-2, the J call TRBJ2-3; D unresolved. The germline V gene encodes CDR1 SGHTA and CDR2 FQGNSA. Trimming took off 3 bases at V and 2 bases at J, with 9 bases between the two ends. This CDR3 is 14 amino acids long. The CDR3 DNA is TGTGCCAGCAGCTTCTCGGACGTCACAGATACGCAGTATTTT. Translation gives CASSFSDVTDTQYF.

This clonotype was detected many times. The rearrangement uses TRBV20-1 and TRBJ1-2; D uncertain. CDR3 length equals 14 residues. Germline CDR1 is DFQATT and CDR2 is SNEGSKA (reference sequence). V was pared by 3 bases and J by 4 bases, with 15 bases between. The CDR3 region has the DNA TGCAGTGCTAGTACCGGGGATGCTATCTATGGCTACACCTTC. Its translation is CSASTGDAIYGYTF.

J is TRBJ2-1 and V is TRBV5-6; 11 bases match TRBD2. With 4 bases clipped from V and 4 bases from J, the junction kept 13 bases outside the gene matches. The CDR3 has 18 residues. Germline assignment: CDR1 SGHDT and CDR2 YYEEEE. CDR3 in DNA: TGTGCCAGCAGCCCTACGCGACTAGCGGGGACTACATACAATGAGCAGTTCTTC. This gives the protein CASSPTRLAGTTYNEQFF.

The chain joins TRBV15 to TRBJ2-3, with a weak D call TRBD2 (6 bases). Germline loops: CDR1 LNHNV, CDR2 YYDKDF (reference sequence). CDR3 length: 15 residues. V lost 1 base and J lost 3, with 11 bases in between. CDR3 sequence reads: CATSRGTTETDTQYF. The CDR3 DNA sequence: TGTGCCACCAGCAGAGGGACTACCGAAACAGATACGCAGTATTTT.

This sequence joins TRBV11-3 and TRBJ2-1; D is unclear. V was cut by 7 bases and J by 5 bases, with 12 bases left in between. The CDR3 spans 13 residues. From germline, CDR1 is SGHNT and CDR2 YENEEA. The CDR3 DNA is TGTGCCAGCACCCAGGTTGGCCACAATGAGCAGTTCTTC. Protein: CASTQVGHNEQFF.

The V call is TRBV5-1, the J call TRBJ2-6, with D perhaps matching TRBD1 (5 bases). The V end lost 7 bases, the J end lost 4 bases, and 9 bases lay between the germline ends. Germline CDR1 is SGHRS and CDR2 is YFSETQ. The CDR3 has 13 residues. CDR3 sequence reads: CASSGAGANVLTF. The CDR3 DNA follows: TGCGCCAGCTCTGGGGCCGGGGCCAACGTCCTGACTTTC.

This clonotype has a count of ten or more. This chain joins TRBV3-1 and TRBJ2-1; D might be TRBD2 (6 bases). V lost 0 bases and J 4 bases, leaving 10 bases between the germline ends. Per the germline V gene, CDR1 is LGHDT and CDR2 is YNNKEL (reference sequence). CDR3 length equals 15 residues. The CDR3 DNA follows: TGTGCCAGCAGCCAAGACTGGGACTCTTACAATGAGCAGTTCTTC. Its protein product is CASSQDWDSYNEQFF.

The chain employs TRBV7-2 and TRBJ2-1, with 9 nucleotides matching TRBD1. Germline V lookup: CDR1 SGHTA, CDR2 FQGNSA. J gave up 15 bases and V 5 bases, and 11 bases lay outside the gene matches. The CDR3 contains 13 residues. CDR3 region: CASSVGQGLPSFF. The DNA of the CDR3 is TGTGCCAGCAGCGTTGGACAGGGGCTTCCTTCGTTCTTC.

The sample holds many counts of this clonotype. The gene calls are TRBV12-3 or TRBV12-4 and TRBJ2-2; D not resolved. CDR3 length: 16 residues. Trimming took off 2 bases at V and 0 bases at J, with 10 bases between the two ends. CDR3 sequence reads: CASSLSRRANTGELFF. The CDR3 DNA follows: TGTGCCAGCAGTTTAAGTAGGAGAGCGAACACCGGGGAGCTGTTTTTT.

The chain joins TRBV5-1 to TRBJ2-3, with D unclear. The CDR3 totals 16 residues. V lost 0 bases and J lost 1, with 12 bases in between. In germline, CDR1 is SGHRS, CDR2 YFSETQ. CDR3 residues: CASSLVVARGTDTQYF. For the CDR3, the DNA is TGCGCCAGCAGCTTGGTCGTAGCAAGAGGCACAGATACGCAGTATTTT.

The chain joins TRBV18 to TRBJ1-5, with 8 bases matching TRBD1. V trimming: 3 bases; J trimming: 7 bases; junction bases outside the gene matches: 5. This CDR3 spans 14 amino acids. Germline-derived CDR1 and CDR2 are KGHSH and LQKENI. CDR3 sequence (DNA): TGTGCCAGCTCACCTAGGGGACAGGAACAGCCCCAGCATTTT. Amino acid sequence: CASSPRGQEQPQHF. The variable domain in full, completed from reference TRBV18 and TRBJ1-5, reads NAGVMQNPRHLVRRRGQEARLRCSPMKGHSHVYWYRQLPEEGLKFMVYLQKENIIDESGMPKERFSAEFPKEGPSILRIQQVVRGDSAAYFCASSPRGQEQPQHFGDGTRLSIL.

The chain employs TRBV7-9 and TRBJ1-2; D possibly corresponds to TRBD1 (6 bases). This CDR3 has 16 amino acids. Germline lookup yields CDR1 SEHNR and CDR2 FQNEAQ (reference sequence). Trimming left V 1 base short and J 2 bases short, with 14 bases between. The chain's CDR3 is CASSLDGAGANYGYTF. The CDR3 DNA follows: TGTGCCAGCAGCTTAGATGGAGCAGGGGCCAACTATGGCTACACCTTC.

This rearrangement joins TRBV28 to TRBJ2-7; no definite D call. This CDR3 region has 12 residues. The germline CDR1 and CDR2 sequences are MDHEN and SYDVKM. Trimming took 6 bases from V and 3 from J, leaving 9 bases between them. CDR3 nucleotides: TGTGCCAGCAGCGCGAACTACTACGAGCAGTACGTC. Amino acids: CASSANYYEQYV.

At least ten counts were recorded for this clonotype. The chain uses TRBV5-1 and TRBJ1-5, with TRBD1 as a possible D gene (6 bases). Germline V gene lookup returns CDR1 SGHRS and CDR2 YFSETQ. CDR3 size: 14 residues. V was pared by 0 bases and J by 7 bases, with 11 bases between. CDR3 sequence reads: CASSLEGGGQPQHF. CDR3 DNA sequence: TGCGCCAGCAGCTTGGAAGGGGGAGGGCAGCCCCAGCATTTT.

This chain links TRBV5-5 with TRBJ1-2, with D unclear. Trimming removed 0 bases from V and 7 bases from J, with 7 bases in between. Germline loops: CDR1 SGHKS, CDR2 YYEKEE (reference sequence). CDR3 size: 12 residues. The CDR3, as DNA: TGTGCCAGCAGCTTGGTGGGTGGTGGCTACACCTTC. It is translated as CASSLVGGGYTF.

This chain uses TRBV27 with TRBJ2-2; no clear D. V gave up 3 bases and J gave up 4 bases, with 9 bases separating them. The CDR3 length is 14 residues. CDR1 MNHEY and CDR2 SMNVEV come from the germline V gene (reference sequence). As DNA, the CDR3 is TGTGCCAGCAGTTTTCGGGTTTTCACCGGGGAGCTGTTTTTT. Residues: CASSFRVFTGELFF.

The V and J genes are TRBV20-1 and TRBJ2-2; 9 bases line up with TRBD2. V gave up 0 bases and J gave up 2 bases; unmatched junction bases: 13. The CDR3 covers 19 residues. Germline V gene data show CDR1 as DFQATT and CDR2 as SNEGSKA (reference sequence). DNA for the CDR3: TGCAGTGCTAGAGATCCCAGCCTTAGCGGGAGACCCAACACCGGGGAGCTGTTTTTT. Protein sequence: CSARDPSLSGRPNTGELFF.

This clonotype was observed a handful of times. The V and J genes are TRBV15 and TRBJ1-1, with TRBD1 as a possible D gene (6 bases). This CDR3 is 14 amino acids long. Germline V lookup: CDR1 LNHNV, CDR2 YYDKDF (reference sequence). Trimming cost V 0 bases and J 3 bases, with 8 bases left between them. The CDR3 spells CATSRDQGYTEAFF. CDR3 coding DNA: TGTGCCACCAGCAGAGATCAGGGGTACACTGAAGCTTTCTTT.

The sample holds a few counts of this clonotype. V and J are TRBV20-1 and TRBJ2-3; D is undetermined. This CDR3 comprises 14 residues. CDR1 and CDR2 (germline): DFQATT, SNEGSKA (reference sequence). V lost 2 bases and J lost 2, with 11 bases in between. This CDR3 is CSARPPPNTDTQYF. CDR3 DNA sequence: TGCAGTGCTAGACCCCCACCTAACACAGATACGCAGTATTTT.

The rearrangement joins TRBV11-3 to TRBJ2-2; either TRBD1 or TRBD2 may supply D (5 bases each). Looked up from germline, CDR1 is SGHNT and CDR2 is YENEEA. The ends were cut back, 8 bases at V and 0 bases at J, with 7 bases in the middle. This CDR3 is 13 amino acids long. CDR3 residues: CASGTSNTGELFF. The CDR3 coding sequence is TGTGCCAGCGGGACCTCGAACACCGGGGAGCTGTTTTTT.

This clonotype was counted only a few times. The genes are TRBV4-2 and TRBJ1-2; D uncertain. The germline V gene encodes CDR1 LGHNA and CDR2 YNFKEQ. V lost 0 bases, J lost 1 base, and 9 bases lay in between. This CDR3 has 15 residues. The DNA for the CDR3 is TGTGCCAGCAGCCAAGATCTCTGGGTTAACTATGGCTACACCTTC. This encodes CASSQDLWVNYGYTF.